This passage covers 14 T cell receptor beta chains from one sample sequenced in a study of regulatory T cells in long-lasting Graves disease. Stated time point: newly diagnosed GD, antithyroid drugs for less than 3 months. There was RNA extracted from PBMCs, and the TCR library was made from it. Relying on iRepertoire HTBI primers and Arm-PCR of CDR3 regions, the team built TCR beta libraries. TCRdb independently ran MiXCR on the multiplex PCR reads; one entry per CDR3 protein. The repertoire has 400,000 to 550,000 distinct CDR3 sequences, more than 12% of them found once; the top ten carry roughly a sixth. In addition, the sample was reused for a study of T cells in Graves' hyperthyroidism and ophthalmopathy.

Sequenced material: peripheral blood mononuclear cells (PBMCs), taken at new diagnosis, from a patient treated with antithyroid drugs. All receptors come from a woman aged 25 to 39 with Graves disease.

In nucleotides, the CDR3 is TGCGCCAGCAGCCAAGATCGATCAGGGCCTTTCGCCTACGAGCAGTACTTC. Amino acids: CASSQDRSGPFAYEQYF. The chain combines TRBV4-1 with TRBJ2-7, with D possibly TRBD1 on 5 matching bases. Trimming shortened V by 0 bases and J by 2 bases, and 17 bases separated the two germline ends. There are 17 residues in the CDR3. Germline CDR1 and CDR2: MGHRA and YSYEKL.

The chain joins TRBV27 to TRBJ2-1, with 9 bases fitting TRBD2. With V trimmed by 8 bases and J by 2 bases, 4 bases remained unmatched. The CDR3 loop spans 14 amino acids. Germline V gives CDR1 MNHEY, CDR2 SMNVEV (reference sequence). CDR3 sequence reads: CASAGLATYNEQFF. For the CDR3, the DNA is TGTGCCAGCGCGGGACTAGCAACCTACAATGAGCAGTTCTTC.

CDR3 nucleotide sequence: TGTGCCAGCAGCTTAATTCCTAGCGGGAGGGCGGATACGCAGTATTTT. Translation: CASSLIPSGRADTQYF. This chain connects TRBV7-2 to TRBJ2-3, with 12 bases fitting TRBD2. The CDR3 spans 16 residues. The junction had 6 bases not matched to a gene; V was cut back by 2 bases and J by 6 bases. Per the germline V gene, CDR1 is SGHTA and CDR2 is FQGNSA.

V is TRBV9 and J is TRBJ2-1; TRBD2 is a possible D gene (6 bases). The CDR3 extends over 15 amino acids. Deletions cut 2 bases from V and 5 bases from J, with 14 bases between. The germline gives CDR1 SGDLS, CDR2 YYNGEE. The CDR3 reads CASSVLSKRDNEQFF. CDR3 nucleotides: TGTGCCAGCAGCGTCTTGTCGAAGCGGGACAATGAGCAGTTCTTC. The whole variable domain, filled in from reference TRBV9 and TRBJ2-1, reads DSGVTQTPKHLITATGQRVTLRCSPRSGDLSVYWYQQSLDQGLQFLIQYYNGEERAKGNILERFSAQQFPDLHSELNLSSLELGDSALYFCASSVLSKRDNEQFFGPGTRLTVL.

This rearrangement joins TRBV7-2 to TRBJ1-2; possible D gene TRBD1, 5 bases. The CDR3 contains 14 residues. Trimming pared 5 bases from V and 2 bases from J, leaving 12 bases between. Looked up from germline, CDR1 is SGHTA and CDR2 is FQGNSA. In nucleotides, the CDR3 is TGTGCCAGCAGCCTGGGACGGATCAACTATGGCTACACCTTC. It encodes CASSLGRINYGYTF.

The chain carries TRBV7-6 and TRBJ1-1, with TRBD1 matching over 8 bases. After removal of 1 base from V and 8 bases from J, the junction contained 0 bases not matched to a gene. The CDR3 length is 12 residues. Germline values: CDR1 SGHVS, CDR2 FNYEAQ. CDR3 sequence (DNA): TGTGCCAGCAGCTTAGGGACAGGGGAAGCTTTCTTT. Protein sequence: CASSLGTGEAFF.

This clonotype was counted only a few times. V gene TRBV20-1 combines with J gene TRBJ1-1; tentatively, D is TRBD1 (5 bases). The CDR3 loop spans 14 amino acids. Germline V gene sequence: CDR1 DFQATT, CDR2 SNEGSKA (reference sequence). V was shortened by 6 bases and J by 0 bases, with 14 bases between the two germline ends. CDR3 nucleotide sequence: TGCAGTGCCCGCCCCAGGGATCTGAACACTGAAGCTTTCTTT. Translating it yields CSARPRDLNTEAFF.

This clonotype was counted many times. This chain connects TRBV11-2 to TRBJ2-2; D is unclear. This CDR3 has 11 residues. Germline V gene lookup returns CDR1 SGHAT and CDR2 FQNNGV. V was cut by 4 bases and J by 3 bases, with 0 bases left in between. The CDR3 region has the DNA TGTGCCAGCAGCTACACCGGGGAGCTGTTTTTT. This translates into CASSYTGELFF.

This clonotype was seen more than once but under ten times. The chain uses TRBV4-1 and TRBJ2-4; no firm D call. The CDR3 covers 15 residues. V dropped 3 bases and J dropped 0 bases, with 9 bases sitting between them. CDR1 and CDR2 from the germline V gene are MGHRA and YSYEKL. In DNA, the CDR3 is TGCGCCAGCAGCCAGGTGACGGTAGCCAAAAACATTCAGTACTTC. This sequence encodes CASSQVTVAKNIQYF.

This clonotype was observed many times. This sequence joins TRBV2 and TRBJ2-3, with D possibly TRBD2 on 6 matching bases. The CDR3 covers 14 residues. Germline-derived CDR1 and CDR2 are SNHLY and FYNNEI. V was cut by 6 bases and J by 1 base, with 11 bases left in between. The CDR3 DNA reads TGTGCCAGCAGAACTTCGGGGGGCACAGATACGCAGTATTTT. Translation gives CASRTSGGTDTQYF.

This clonotype showed up just once. A clone one base away is much larger, so this may be a read error. This sequence joins TRBV29-1 and TRBJ2-7; TRBD1 aligns across 10 bases. The CDR3 spans 14 residues. The germline gives CDR1 SQVTM, CDR2 ANQGSEA. Losses at the gene ends were 0 bases for V and 4 bases for J; bases not matched to a gene: 3. The DNA of the CDR3 is TGCAGCGTTGAAGACTGGGACAGGGGTTACGAGCAGTACTTC. Protein sequence: CSVEDWDRGYEQYF.

This clonotype was counted at least ten times. This sequence joins TRBV7-2 and TRBJ2-5; perhaps TRBD1 as D (5 bases). In germline, CDR1 is SGHTA, CDR2 FQGNSA. V lost 3 bases and J lost 2, with 13 bases in between. CDR3 length: 15 residues. CDR3 protein: CASSFRRAAQETQYF. The CDR3 DNA follows: TGTGCCAGCAGCTTTCGCAGGGCAGCGCAAGAGACCCAGTACTTC.

This clonotype was counted ten times or more. V is TRBV6-5 and J is TRBJ1-2, with D uncertain. Germline loops: CDR1 MNHEY, CDR2 SVGAGI. V dropped 2 bases and J dropped 7 bases, with 11 bases sitting between them. The length of the CDR3 is 13 residues. The CDR3 nucleotides read TGTGCCAGCAGTTACGCCGGACGGGGTGGCTACACCTTC. It codes for CASSYAGRGGYTF.

The rearrangement joins TRBV14 to TRBJ1-2; possible D gene TRBD1, 5 bases. V was trimmed by 2 bases and J by 7 bases, leaving 11 bases between them. Germline loops: CDR1 SGHDN, CDR2 FVKESK. The CDR3 length is 13 residues. CDR3 protein: CASSQQGGSGYTF. The CDR3 DNA sequence: TGTGCCAGCAGCCAACAGGGAGGTAGTGGCTACACCTTC.